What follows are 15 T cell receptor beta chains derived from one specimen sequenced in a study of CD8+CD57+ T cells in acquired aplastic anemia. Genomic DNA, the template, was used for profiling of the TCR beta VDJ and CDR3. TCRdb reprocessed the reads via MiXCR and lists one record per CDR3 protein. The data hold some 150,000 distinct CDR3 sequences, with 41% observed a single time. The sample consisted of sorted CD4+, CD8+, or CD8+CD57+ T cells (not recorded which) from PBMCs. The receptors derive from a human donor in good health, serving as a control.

The CDR3 region is CASRRQGGAGNTIYF. The CDR3 coding sequence is TGTGCCAGCAGGCGACAGGGCGGCGCGGGAAACACCATATATTTT. The rearrangement uses TRBV2 and TRBJ1-3; 7 positions match TRBD1. Germline-derived CDR1 and CDR2 are SNHLY and FYNNEI. Losses at the gene ends were 6 bases for V and 4 bases for J; bases not matched to a gene: 9. The length of the CDR3 is 15 residues.

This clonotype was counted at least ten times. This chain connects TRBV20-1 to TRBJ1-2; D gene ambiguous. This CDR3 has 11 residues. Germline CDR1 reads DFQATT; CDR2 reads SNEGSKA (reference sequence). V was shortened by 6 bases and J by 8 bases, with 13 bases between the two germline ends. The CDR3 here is CSAYIAKGYTF. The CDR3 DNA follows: TGCAGTGCATATATCGCGAAGGGCTACACCTTC.

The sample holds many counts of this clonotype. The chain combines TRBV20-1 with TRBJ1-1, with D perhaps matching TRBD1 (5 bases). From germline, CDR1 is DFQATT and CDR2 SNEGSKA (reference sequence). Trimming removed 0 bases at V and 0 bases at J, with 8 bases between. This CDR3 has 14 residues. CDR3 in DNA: TGCAGTGCTAGAGATCCCAGGGTGAACACTGAAGCTTTCTTT. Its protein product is CSARDPRVNTEAFF.

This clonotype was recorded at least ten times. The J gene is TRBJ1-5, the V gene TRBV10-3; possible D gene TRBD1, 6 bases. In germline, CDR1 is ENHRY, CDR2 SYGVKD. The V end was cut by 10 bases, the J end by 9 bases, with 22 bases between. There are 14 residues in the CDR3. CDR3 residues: CATDKGGQFAPQHF. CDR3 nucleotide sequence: TGTGCCACTGACAAGGGCGGACAGTTTGCGCCCCAGCATTTT.

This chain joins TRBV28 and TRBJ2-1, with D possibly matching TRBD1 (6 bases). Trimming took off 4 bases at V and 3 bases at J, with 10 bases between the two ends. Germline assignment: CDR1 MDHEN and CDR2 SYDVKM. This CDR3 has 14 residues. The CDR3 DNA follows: TGTGCCAGCAGTTCCGGGACACTCTACAATGAGCAGTTCTTC. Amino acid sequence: CASSSGTLYNEQFF.

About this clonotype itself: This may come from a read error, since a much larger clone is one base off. In nucleotides, the CDR3 is TGTGCCCGCAGCTCGGGGACAGAACTTTACTATGGCTACACCTTC. It specifies CARSSGTELYYGYTF. This chain connects TRBV5-4 to TRBJ1-2, with 7 bases matching TRBD1. CDR1 is SGHNT, CDR2 YYREEE, per germline (reference sequence). CDR3 size: 15 residues.

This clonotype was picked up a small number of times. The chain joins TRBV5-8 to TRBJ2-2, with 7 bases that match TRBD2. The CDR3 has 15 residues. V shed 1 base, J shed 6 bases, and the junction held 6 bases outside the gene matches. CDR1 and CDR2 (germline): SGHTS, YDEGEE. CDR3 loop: CASSLWASGPGELFF. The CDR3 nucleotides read TGTGCCAGCAGCTTGTGGGCTAGCGGTCCCGGGGAGCTGTTTTTT. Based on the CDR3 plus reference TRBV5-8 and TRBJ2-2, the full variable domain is EAGVTQSPTHLIKTRGQQATLRCSPISGHTSVYWYQQALGLGLQFLLWYDEGEERNRGNFPPRFSGRQFPNYSSELNVNALELEDSALYLCASSLWASGPGELFFGEGSRLTVL.

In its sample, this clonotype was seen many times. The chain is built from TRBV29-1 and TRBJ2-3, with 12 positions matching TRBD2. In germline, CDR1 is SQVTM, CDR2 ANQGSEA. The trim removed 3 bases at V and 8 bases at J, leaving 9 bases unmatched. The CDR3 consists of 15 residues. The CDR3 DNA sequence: TGCAGCGTTGACCTAGGACTAGCGGGATCTGGTACGCAGTATTTT. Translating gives CSVDLGLAGSGTQYF.

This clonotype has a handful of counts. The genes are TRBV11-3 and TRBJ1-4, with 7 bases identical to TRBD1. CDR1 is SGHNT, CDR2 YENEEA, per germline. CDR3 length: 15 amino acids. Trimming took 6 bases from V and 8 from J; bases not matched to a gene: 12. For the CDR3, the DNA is TGTGCCAGCAGTTCGGGACAGAGCCTTAGGGAAAAACTGTTTTTT. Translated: CASSSGQSLREKLFF.

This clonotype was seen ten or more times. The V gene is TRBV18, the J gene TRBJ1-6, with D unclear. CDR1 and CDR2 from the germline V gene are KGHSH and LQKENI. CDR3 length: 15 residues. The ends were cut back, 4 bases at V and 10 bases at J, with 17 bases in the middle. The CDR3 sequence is CASSQQTTIESPLHF. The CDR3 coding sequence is TGTGCCAGCTCACAACAGACAACAATAGAGTCACCCCTCCACTTT.

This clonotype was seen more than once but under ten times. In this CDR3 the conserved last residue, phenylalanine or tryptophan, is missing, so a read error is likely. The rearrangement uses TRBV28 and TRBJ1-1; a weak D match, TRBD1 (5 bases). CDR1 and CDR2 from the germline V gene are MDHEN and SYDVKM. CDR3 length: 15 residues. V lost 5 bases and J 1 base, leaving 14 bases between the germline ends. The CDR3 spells CASSGHRLPNTEAFL. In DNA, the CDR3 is TGTGCCAGCAGTGGACACCGACTACCGAACACTGAAGCTTTCCTT.

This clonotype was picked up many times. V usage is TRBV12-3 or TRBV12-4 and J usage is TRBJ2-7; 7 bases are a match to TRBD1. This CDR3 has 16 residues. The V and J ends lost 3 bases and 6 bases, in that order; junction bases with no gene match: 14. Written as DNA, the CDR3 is TGTGCCAGCAGTTTGCAGAGACAGGGAGCGAAGGGCGAGCAGTACTTC. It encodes CASSLQRQGAKGEQYF.

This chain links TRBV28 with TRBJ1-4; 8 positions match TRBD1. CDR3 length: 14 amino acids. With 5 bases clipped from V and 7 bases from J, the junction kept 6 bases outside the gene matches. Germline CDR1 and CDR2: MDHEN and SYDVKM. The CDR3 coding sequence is TGTGCCAGCAGTACGACAGGGGCGCGTGAAAAACTGTTTTTT. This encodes CASSTTGAREKLFF.

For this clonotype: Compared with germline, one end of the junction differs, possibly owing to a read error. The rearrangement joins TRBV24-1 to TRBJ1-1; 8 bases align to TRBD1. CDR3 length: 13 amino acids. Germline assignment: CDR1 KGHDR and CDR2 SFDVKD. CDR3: CATSRQGHGEALF. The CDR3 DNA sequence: TGTGCCACCAGTAGACAGGGGCATGGTGAAGCTCTCTTT.

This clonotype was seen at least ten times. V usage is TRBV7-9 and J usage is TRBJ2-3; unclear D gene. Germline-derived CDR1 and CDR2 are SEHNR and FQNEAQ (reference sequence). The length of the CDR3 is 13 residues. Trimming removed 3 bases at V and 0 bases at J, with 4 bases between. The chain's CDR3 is CASSFGSTDTQYF. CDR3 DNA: TGTGCCAGCAGCTTCGGTAGCACAGATACGCAGTATTTT.